The clone carrying this T cell receptor beta chain has ten or more counts. These data come from a study of Graves' ophthalmopathy and Graves' hyperthyroidism. The CDR3 totals 12 residues. The V gene's germline CDR1 is SGHVS and CDR2 FQNEAQ. V gave up 5 bases and J gave up 12 bases, with 16 bases separating them. From fresh peripheral blood, 10 ml in volume, the PBMCs were obtained. Using RNA transcripts, the TCR beta CDR3 regions were amplified. Amplification began with first-round RT-PCR using HTBI primers, then second-round multiplex PCR was performed. MiXCR, run by TCRdb on the multiplex PCR reads, gives a single entry per CDR3 protein. The profile shows 400,000 to 450,000 distinct CDR3 sequences, around a fifth of them singletons.

Specimen: peripheral blood. This chain connects TRBV7-8 to TRBJ1-1; D is unclear. The clonotype was recovered from a woman between 18 and 29 years old with stable Graves' hyperthyroidism. CDR3 region: CASSPLFKSSFF. The DNA for the CDR3 is TGTGCCAGCAGCCCCCTTTTCAAAAGTTCTTTCTTT.